The clone carrying this TCR beta chain was recorded only once. Its target is not known. Generated by immunoSEQ multiplex PCR, the TCRdb table keeps only in-frame clones and is missing some. The sample records about 62,000 clones, around 87% being singletons. These data belong to a study of lymphopenia after photon versus proton radiotherapy. Study-wide points: Survival link was tested only in deceased patients; proton benefit remains a possibility. Oligoclonal CD8+ Temra expansion after nadir drove photon patients' diversity drop.

The CDR3 contains 15 residues. V trimming: 1 base; J trimming: 5 bases; junction bases outside the gene matches: 3. From germline, CDR1 is SGHVS and CDR2 FQNEAQ. The TCR comes from an older man with esophageal cancer. Material: peripheral blood, obtained from a patient treated with proton-based radiotherapy. The chain is built from TRBV7-8 and TRBJ1-5; 9 bases agree with TRBD1. DNA of the CDR3: TGTGCCAGCAGCTTAGTCGGGACAGGGTATCAGCCCCAGCATTTT. This sequence encodes CASSLVGTGYQPQHF.